This record concerns one T cell receptor beta chain sequence. Its antigen remains unidentified. Repertoires were generated with immunoSEQ multiplex PCR, while TCRdb's copy carries only in-frame clones and drops some. The sample lists 250,000 or so clones, more than 85% occurring once. The data belong to a study of T cell responses to AZD1222 COVID-19 vaccine. Study-level results: Most donors were white British and more were female, and clonal diversity was possibly underestimated. Spike-specific TCR breadth rose after two AZD1222 doses, and depth rose as well. Only a handful of people who got AZD1222 tested seropositive at baseline. Repertoire sampling was restricted to post-peak T cell response timepoints.

The starting material was peripheral blood, obtained on day 0 of AZD1222 vaccination. This sequence originates from an adult in good health.

DNA for the CDR3: TGCGCCAGCAGCTTGGGGCTAGCGGGAGGGTACGAGCAGTACTTC. Protein product: CASSLGLAGGYEQYF. The J gene is TRBJ2-7, the V gene TRBV5-1, with 12 bases fitting TRBD2. The CDR3 covers 15 residues. J lost 4 bases, V lost 0 bases, and 2 bases had no gene match. Germline-derived CDR1 and CDR2 are SGHRS and YFSETQ. Together with reference TRBV5-1 and TRBJ2-7, the CDR3 gives the full variable domain: KAGVTQTPRYLIKTRGQQVTLSCSPISGHRSVSWYQQTPGQGLQFLFEYFSETQRNKGNFPGRFSGRQFSNSRSEMNVSTLELGDSALYLCASSLGLAGGYEQYFGPGTRLTVT.